These 22 T cell receptor beta chains share one sample of origin, sequenced in a study of T-cell reconstitution after alpha-beta-depleted transplantation in children. The TCRbeta library was prepared with unique molecular identifiers. TCRdb re-called the PCR reads through MiXCR, storing one row per CDR3 protein. The sample has fewer than 400,000 distinct CDR3 sequences, approximately 23% seen once. The source material was PBMCs, mostly from graft donor cells, sampled 180 days after TCRalphabeta/CD19-depleted stem cell transplant. The receptors originated from a male patient younger than 18 who had a stem cell transplant for acute lymphoblastic leukemia, so the T cells may come from the graft donor.

This clonotype was seen repeatedly, ten times or more. The chain recombines TRBV12-3 or TRBV12-4 with TRBJ2-5, with D perhaps matching TRBD1 (6 bases). V dropped 6 bases and J dropped 5 bases, with 13 bases sitting between them. The CDR3 has 13 residues. The chain's CDR3 is CASSPTGKETQYF. DNA of the CDR3: TGTGCCAGCAGCCCAACAGGGAAGGAGACCCAGTACTTC.

This clonotype was seen a few times. This rearrangement joins TRBV7-8 to TRBJ1-1; D is ambiguous. Germline-derived CDR1 and CDR2 are SGHVS and FQNEAQ. The CDR3 runs to 13 residues. Trimming cost V 3 bases and J 1 base, with 6 bases left between them. As DNA, the CDR3 is TGTGCCAGCAGCTTCATGGAGAACACTGAAGCTTTCTTT. Residues: CASSFMENTEAFF.

The genes are TRBV5-6 and TRBJ2-7; TRBD1 might be the D (5 bases). The V gene lost 0 bases and the J gene lost 2 bases, with 12 bases spanning the gap. This CDR3 contains 15 residues. The germline gives CDR1 SGHDT, CDR2 YYEEEE. The CDR3 sequence is CASSLGGLRTYEQYF. CDR3 coding DNA: TGTGCCAGCAGCTTGGGGGGCCTGCGAACCTACGAGCAGTACTTC.

The gene calls are TRBV20-1 and TRBJ1-4; no firm D call. Germline loops: CDR1 DFQATT, CDR2 SNEGSKA (reference sequence). The ends were cut back, 5 bases at V and 5 bases at J, with 21 bases in the middle. The CDR3 has 16 residues. CDR3 sequence reads: CSAAPDGVGKNEKLFF. For the CDR3, the DNA is TGCAGTGCTGCCCCTGACGGCGTTGGGAAGAATGAAAAACTGTTTTTT.

This clonotype was counted many times. The chain has TRBV5-1 and TRBJ2-1, with D maybe TRBD2 (7 bases). V dropped 6 bases and J dropped 0 bases, with 16 bases sitting between them. The CDR3 runs to 16 residues. Germline V lookup: CDR1 SGHRS, CDR2 YFSETQ. CDR3: CASTWGGRSSYNEQFF. CDR3 sequence (DNA): TGCGCCAGCACATGGGGGGGGCGTAGCTCCTACAATGAGCAGTTCTTC.

The chain has TRBV10-3 and TRBJ2-7; D remains unclear. Trimming removed 4 bases at V and 2 bases at J, with 6 bases between. Germline values: CDR1 ENHRY, CDR2 SYGVKD. The CDR3 is 12 residues long. The DNA for the CDR3 is TGTGCCATCAGTGCGAACGCCTACGAGCAGTACTTC. Its protein product is CAISANAYEQYF.

The J gene is TRBJ2-2, the V gene TRBV6-1; D gene unclear. The CDR3 is 16 amino acids. V was cut by 10 bases and J by 3 bases, with 21 bases left in between. Germline V lookup: CDR1 MNHNS, CDR2 SASEGT. The CDR3, as DNA: TGTGCCACAGCTCCGACTGGGCTGGCTGACACCGGGGAGCTGTTTTTT. Its translation is CATAPTGLADTGELFF.

This clonotype has more than one count but fewer than ten. This rearrangement joins TRBV12-3 or TRBV12-4 to TRBJ2-7; 11 bases agree with TRBD1. The CDR3 spans 16 residues. With V trimmed by 3 bases and J by 2 bases, 6 bases remained unmatched. This CDR3 is CASSLGWGQGAYEQYF. DNA of the CDR3: TGTGCCAGCAGTTTGGGGTGGGGACAGGGGGCCTACGAGCAGTACTTC.

This clonotype was recorded a few times. The gene calls are TRBV9 and TRBJ2-2, with D possibly matching TRBD2 (6 bases). The CDR3 loop spans 14 amino acids. Germline CDR1 reads SGDLS; CDR2 reads YYNGEE. The V gene lost 7 bases and the J gene lost 1 base, with 11 bases spanning the gap. The CDR3: CASQDGGNTGELFF. CDR3 bases: TGTGCCAGCCAAGACGGGGGGAACACCGGGGAGCTGTTTTTT.

This clonotype showed up just a few times. The rearrangement uses TRBV7-9 and TRBJ2-3; unclear D gene. Between the trimmed V and J ends, which lost 3 bases and 2 bases, there was a span of 6 bases. CDR3 length: 13 residues. Germline loops: CDR1 SEHNR, CDR2 FQNEAQ (reference sequence). The CDR3 here is CASSFRITDTQYF. The CDR3 DNA follows: TGTGCCAGCAGCTTCCGGATCACAGATACGCAGTATTTT.

In this sample, this clonotype turned up a few times. The chain uses TRBV4-1 and TRBJ1-1, with a weak D call TRBD1 (5 bases). The CDR3 consists of 15 residues. The V end was cut by 1 base, the J end by 5 bases, with 14 bases between. Germline V CDR1 and CDR2: MGHRA, YSYEKL. This chain's CDR3 is CASSQADSWGTEAFF. DNA of the CDR3: TGCGCCAGCAGCCAAGCCGACAGTTGGGGGACTGAAGCTTTCTTT.

The V call is TRBV12-3 or TRBV12-4, the J call TRBJ1-1, with D hard to call. The CDR3 consists of 13 residues. The germline V and J ends were trimmed by 5 bases and 0 bases, with 7 bases remaining between them. Here the CDR3 DNA reads TGTGCCAGCAGTACAGAGATGAACACTGAAGCTTTCTTT. It is translated as CASSTEMNTEAFF.

The rearrangement uses TRBV7-9 and TRBJ2-2; no firm D call. Trimming left V 1 base short and J 4 bases short, with 13 bases between. There are 16 residues in the CDR3. The germline V gene encodes CDR1 SEHNR and CDR2 FQNEAQ (reference sequence). The CDR3 spells CASSLVPMGATGELFF. CDR3 coding DNA: TGTGCCAGCAGCTTAGTCCCCATGGGCGCCACCGGGGAGCTGTTTTTT.

The chain is built from TRBV5-1 and TRBJ1-5; TRBD1 might be the D (6 bases). Per germline, CDR1 SGHRS and CDR2 YFSETQ. V lost 4 bases, J lost 1 base, and 15 bases lay in between. This CDR3 contains 16 residues. DNA for the CDR3: TGCGCCAGCAGCCCTGCCGGGGGCGGGAGCAATCAGCCCCAGCATTTT. It specifies CASSPAGGGSNQPQHF.

The V call is TRBV20-1, the J call TRBJ2-1, with D perhaps matching TRBD1 or TRBD2 (6 bases each). The CDR3 spans 14 residues. V lost 6 bases and J lost 7, with 19 bases in between. From germline, CDR1 is DFQATT and CDR2 SNEGSKA (reference sequence). The CDR3: CSAHREALPNEQFF. As DNA, the CDR3 is TGCAGTGCACACAGGGAGGCTTTACCGAATGAGCAGTTCTTC.

V gene TRBV12-3 or TRBV12-4 combines with J gene TRBJ1-5; the D is unclear. The CDR3 covers 17 residues. Trimming removed 3 bases at V and 2 bases at J, with 17 bases between. CDR3 nucleotides: TGTGCCAGCAGTTTGAGTGGGTGGGCGGAGGGCAATCAGCCCCAGCATTTT. Amino acids: CASSLSGWAEGNQPQHF.

The rearrangement uses TRBV18 and TRBJ2-2, with D unresolved. Germline-derived CDR1 and CDR2 are KGHSH and LQKENI. The germline V and J ends were trimmed by 0 bases and 5 bases, with 10 bases remaining between them. The CDR3 spans 15 residues. CDR3 DNA: TGTGCCAGCTCACCACCGATTATGGAAACCGGGGAGCTGTTTTTT. Translating it yields CASSPPIMETGELFF.

This clonotype was seen only a few times. J is TRBJ2-7 and V is TRBV2, with 14 bases matching TRBD2. V lost 2 bases to trimming and J lost 2 bases; unmatched junction nucleotides: 8. Germline V gives CDR1 SNHLY, CDR2 FYNNEI. The CDR3 runs to 18 residues. The CDR3 DNA reads TGTGCCAGCAGTGAATGGAGACTAGCGGGAGGGCTAACCTACGAGCAGTACTTC. It translates to CASSEWRLAGGLTYEQYF.

The V gene is TRBV18, the J gene TRBJ2-7; 13 nucleotides align to TRBD2. V shed 8 bases and J 4 bases; nucleotides not matched to a gene: 2. There are 13 residues in the CDR3. Per the germline V gene, CDR1 is KGHSH and CDR2 is LQKENI. CDR3 amino acids: CASRTSGSYEQYF. The CDR3 bases are TGTGCCAGCCGGACTAGCGGGAGTTACGAGCAGTACTTC. The whole variable domain, remainder taken from reference TRBV18 and TRBJ2-7, is NAGVMQNPRHLVRRRGQEARLRCSPMKGHSHVYWYRQLPEEGLKFMVYLQKENIIDESGMPKERFSAEFPKEGPSILRIQQVVRGDSAAYFCASRTSGSYEQYFGPGTRLTVT.

The sample holds a few counts of this clonotype. The chain uses TRBV29-1 and TRBJ2-7, with a possible D match to TRBD2 (7 bases). The germline CDR1 and CDR2 sequences are SQVTM and ANQGSEA. Trimming pared 2 bases from V and 0 bases from J, leaving 14 bases between. This CDR3 is built from 15 residues. The CDR3 bases are TGCAGCGTTGAAAGGGGGAGGGCCGGCTCCTACGAGCAGTACTTC. Translated: CSVERGRAGSYEQYF.

This rearrangement joins TRBV20-1 to TRBJ1-6; D gene unclear. The length of the CDR3 is 14 residues. The V end was cut by 7 bases, the J end by 5 bases, with 15 bases between. The V gene's germline CDR1 is DFQATT and CDR2 SNEGSKA (reference sequence). CDR3 loop: CSGMEHLNNSPLHF. CDR3 DNA sequence: TGCAGTGGTATGGAGCACCTAAATAATTCACCCCTCCACTTT.

This clonotype came up a few times. The chain has TRBV12-3 or TRBV12-4 and TRBJ2-3; D call uncertain. Trimming stripped 5 bases from V and 0 bases from J, with 9 bases between. This CDR3 has 14 amino acids. The CDR3 is CASSDHSSTDTQYF. DNA for the CDR3: TGTGCCAGCAGTGACCACTCTAGCACAGATACGCAGTATTTT.